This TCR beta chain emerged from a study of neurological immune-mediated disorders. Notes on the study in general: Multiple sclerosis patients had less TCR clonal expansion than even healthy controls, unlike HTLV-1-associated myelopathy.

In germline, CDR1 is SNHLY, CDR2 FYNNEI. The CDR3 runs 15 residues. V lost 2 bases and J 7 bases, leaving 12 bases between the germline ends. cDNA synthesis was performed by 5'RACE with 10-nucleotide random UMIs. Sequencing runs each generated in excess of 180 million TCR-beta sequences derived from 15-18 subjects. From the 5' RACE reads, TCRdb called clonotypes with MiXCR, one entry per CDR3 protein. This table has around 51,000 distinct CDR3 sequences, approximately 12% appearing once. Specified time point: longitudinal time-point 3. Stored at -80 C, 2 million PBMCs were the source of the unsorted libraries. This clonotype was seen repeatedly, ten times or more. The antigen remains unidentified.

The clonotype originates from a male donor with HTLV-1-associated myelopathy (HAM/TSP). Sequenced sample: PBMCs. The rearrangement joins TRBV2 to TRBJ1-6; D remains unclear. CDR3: CASSESGMRNSPLHF. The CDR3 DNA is TGTGCCAGCAGTGAAAGTGGAATGCGAAATTCACCCCTCCACTTT.